These 7 T cell receptor beta chains originate from one sample sequenced in a study of cytomegalovirus exposure and HLA in healthy donors. Primers: 60 Vbeta forward and 13 Jbeta reverse. TCRdb keeps only in-frame clones here, not all; method: immunoSEQ multiplex PCR. The sample has about 130,000 clones; 70% to 75% are singletons. Sequencing was done on a sample of PBMCs. The receptors were gathered from a young man in good health and CMV-seronegative.

The gene calls are TRBV5-1 and TRBJ2-7, with TRBD1 matching 8 bases. Germline CDR1 and CDR2: SGHRS and YFSETQ. The CDR3 is made up of 15 amino acids. V lost 0 bases and J lost 0; bases outside the gene matches: 2. The CDR3 DNA is TGCGCCAGCAGCTTGGGCGGGACAGGCTCCTACGAGCAGTACTTC. Amino acids: CASSLGGTGSYEQYF.

The chain joins TRBV19 to TRBJ1-1; the match to TRBD1 covers 9 bases. Germline loops: CDR1 LNHDA, CDR2 SQIVND (reference sequence). J lost 5 bases, V lost 5 bases, and 6 bases had no gene match. This CDR3 is 14 amino acids long. For the CDR3, the DNA is TGTGCCAGTAGTCCGGACAGGGGAGGGACTGAAGCTTTCTTT. Its protein product is CASSPDRGGTEAFF.

The chain couples TRBV9 to TRBJ2-7, with a tentative D call TRBD2 (6 bases). The CDR3 is 14 amino acids. Germline-derived CDR1 and CDR2 are SGDLS and YYNGEE. Trimming took off 3 bases at V and 6 bases at J, with 16 bases between the two ends. CDR3 residues: CASSGGDPYSEQYF. For the CDR3, the DNA is TGTGCCAGCAGCGGGGGGGACCCGTACTCCGAGCAGTACTTC.

V is TRBV27 and J is TRBJ2-3; D remains unclear. Germline V gene sequence: CDR1 MNHEY, CDR2 SMNVEV (reference sequence). V lost 7 bases and J lost 1, with 6 bases in between. The CDR3 contains 12 residues. CDR3: CASTSGTDTQYF. CDR3 in DNA: TGTGCCAGCACCTCGGGCACAGATACGCAGTATTTT.

This clone was observed a few times. V is TRBV6-1 and J is TRBJ1-5; no definite D call. There are 12 residues in the CDR3. Per the germline V gene, CDR1 is MNHNS and CDR2 is SASEGT. Trimming stripped 6 bases from V and 6 bases from J, with 9 bases between. The CDR3 protein is CASRRSAQPQHF. The CDR3 coding sequence is TGTGCCAGCAGGCGGTCGGCTCAGCCCCAGCATTTT.

The chain carries TRBV19 and TRBJ1-4; D is perhaps TRBD1 (5 bases). The CDR3 runs to 16 residues. Trimming took 7 bases from V and 0 from J, leaving 15 bases between them. CDR1 is LNHDA and CDR2 is SQIVND in the germline V gene (reference sequence). CDR3 bases: TGTGCCAGTAAGGGAGGACACGCTGCAACTAATGAAAAACTGTTTTTT. Protein product: CASKGGHAATNEKLFF.

The chain is built from TRBV7-9 and TRBJ2-1; D call uncertain. In germline, CDR1 is SEHNR, CDR2 FQNEAQ (reference sequence). Trimming shortened V by 1 base and J by 5 bases, and 6 bases separated the two germline ends. This CDR3 contains 13 residues. The DNA of the CDR3 is TGTGCCAGCAGCTTAGTTGGAGACAATGAGCAGTTCTTC. Its protein is CASSLVGDNEQFF.